Listed below are T cell receptor beta chains from one sample, sequenced in a study of blood T cell repertoires in COVID-19. The assay was immunoSEQ multiplex PCR, and TCRdb's table has in-frame clones only and misses some. The table has about 190,000 clones, about 81% seen once. Sequenced: peripheral blood. Source of these receptors: a woman older than 75 with COVID-19, enrolled during active disease. Both conserved end residues are part of each CDR3. A D gene is named only where the DNA matches it firmly. A row's size may be missing; if present it is once, few, many or a size class.

J gene | clone size | V gene | D gene | CDR3 protein | CDR3 DNA
TRBJ2-5 | . | TRBV7-2 | . | CASSLNWQQETQYF | TGTGCCAGCAGCTTAAATTGGCAGCAAGAGACCCAGTACTTC
TRBJ1-3 | once | TRBV10-3 | . | CAIRDSSSGNTIYF | TGTGCCATCCGCGACAGTTCCTCTGGAAACACCATATATTTT
TRBJ2-7 | few | TRBV2 | . | CASRGLTYIQQYF | TGTGCCAGCAGGGGACTGACCTACATCCAGCAGTACTTC
TRBJ1-1 | . | TRBV3-1/TRBV3-2 | TRBD1 | CASSQNDRATEAFF | TGTGCCAGCAGTCAAAATGACAGGGCCACTGAAGCTTTCTTT
TRBJ2-7 | . | TRBV5-1 | . | CASSFGDSYEQYF | TGCGCCAGCAGCTTCGGAGACTCCTACGAGCAGTACTTC
TRBJ2-1 | . | TRBV10-3 | . | CAISERSSYNEQFF | TGTGCCATCAGTGAGAGGAGCTCCTACAATGAGCAGTTCTTC
TRBJ2-1 | . | TRBV13 | TRBD2 | CASSPGLGGRLREQFF | TGTGCCAGCAGCCCCGGACTGGGCGGGAGGCTTAGGGAGCAGTTCTTC
TRBJ1-4 | . | TRBV28 | . | CACQDSQNEKLFF | TGTGCCTGCCAGGACAGCCAAAATGAAAAACTGTTTTTT
TRBJ2-7 | . | TRBV10-2 | TRBD2 | CASSELAGGSYEQYF | TGCGCCAGCAGTGAACTAGCGGGAGGCTCCTACGAGCAGTACTTC
TRBJ1-2 | . | TRBV3-1/TRBV3-2 | . | CASSQAQGDGYTF | TGTGCCAGCAGCCAAGCTCAGGGCGATGGCTACACCTTC
TRBJ2-7 | . | TRBV5-4 | . | CASSLDRFSSSYEQYF | TGTGCCAGCAGCTTAGACAGATTTTCGAGCTCCTACGAGCAGTACTTC
TRBJ2-7 | once | TRBV9 | TRBD1 | CASSVGQGAFDEQYF | TGTGCCAGCAGCGTAGGTCAGGGGGCGTTCGACGAGCAGTACTTC
TRBJ1-6 | . | TRBV7-9 | . | CASSSRDYNSPLHF | TGTGCCAGCAGCTCACGGGACTATAATTCACCCCTCCACTTT
TRBJ2-2 | . | TRBV5-1 | . | CASSLVGSVGTGELFF | TGCGCCAGCAGCTTAGTAGGGAGCGTGGGAACCGGGGAGCTGTTTTTT
TRBJ1-1 | . | TRBV5-1 | TRBD1 | CASSPRGQGDTEAFF | TGCGCCAGCAGCCCGCGAGGACAGGGGGACACTGAAGCTTTCTTT
TRBJ1-2 | few | TRBV7-9 | TRBD1 | CASSPPGQGNYGYTF | TGTGCCAGCAGCCCCCCCGGACAGGGGAACTATGGCTACACCTTC
TRBJ2-1 | . | TRBV15 | . | CATSVWGLYNEQFF | TGTGCCACCAGTGTTTGGGGACTCTATAATGAGCAGTTCTTC
TRBJ1-1 | few | TRBV24-1 | TRBD1 | CATSDTGGAVTEAFF | TGTGCCACCAGTGATACAGGGGGCGCGGTCACTGAAGCTTTCTTT
TRBJ1-1 | . | TRBV7-2 | . | CASSLVNGATEAFF | TGTGCCAGCAGCTTAGTAAATGGGGCAACTGAAGCTTTCTTT
TRBJ1-6 | . | TRBV6-6 | . | CASSASQESPLHF | TGTGCCAGCAGTGCATCACAGGAGTCACCCCTCCACTTT
TRBJ1-2 | . | TRBV28 | . | CASSLYRAGYGYTF | TGTGCCAGCAGTTTATACAGGGCAGGCTATGGCTACACCTTC
TRBJ2-3 | . | TRBV7-2 | . | CASSLRTGPDTQYF | TGTGCCAGCAGCCTTAGAACAGGCCCAGATACGCAGTATTTT
TRBJ1-2 | . | TRBV5-6 | TRBD1 | CASSADRVTGYTF | TGTGCCAGCAGCGCCGACAGGGTTACTGGCTACACCTTC
TRBJ1-2 | . | TRBV20-1 | . | CSGTERYGYTF | TGCAGCGGTACCGAACGCTATGGCTACACCTTC
TRBJ1-2 | . | TRBV28 | . | CASSLRPHYGYTF | TGTGCCAGCAGTTTGCGGCCTCACTATGGCTACACCTTC
TRBJ2-7 | . | TRBV7-6 | . | CASSLTAGTPWHEQYF | TGTGCCAGCAGCTTAACCGCCGGGACTCCCTGGCACGAGCAGTACTTC
TRBJ2-5 | . | TRBV7-8 | TRBD1 | CASSLGKGQGQETQYF | TGTGCCAGCAGCTTAGGGAAAGGACAGGGCCAAGAGACCCAGTACTTC
TRBJ1-5 | few | TRBV24-1 | TRBD1 | CATSDSRQGIQPQHF | TGTGCCACCAGTGATTCCAGACAGGGGATTCAGCCCCAGCATTTT
TRBJ1-5 | few | TRBV18 | . | CASSAPNQPQHF | TGTGCCAGCTCGGCCCCGAATCAGCCCCAGCATTTT
TRBJ2-1 | . | TRBV7-3 | TRBD2 | CASSSRGGDYSEQFF | TGTGCCAGCAGCTCACGGGGGGGCGACTATTCTGAGCAGTTCTTC
TRBJ2-1 | . | TRBV7-2 | TRBD2 | CASSLVSSGTHEQFF | TGTGCCAGCAGCTTAGTGTCTAGCGGGACCCATGAGCAGTTCTTC
TRBJ2-5 | . | TRBV10-3 | . | CAISEGAQETQYF | TGTGCCATCAGTGAAGGGGCCCAAGAGACCCAGTACTTC
TRBJ2-1 | . | TRBV27 | TRBD1 | CASSLSGTGSNEQFF | TGTGCCAGCAGTTTATCGGGGACAGGGAGCAATGAGCAGTTCTTC
TRBJ2-3 | . | TRBV23-1 | . | CASSLLLDYSSSDTQYF | TGCGCCAGCAGTCTACTCCTGGACTATTCCTCCTCGGATACGCAGTATTTT
TRBJ2-3 | . | TRBV6-1 | TRBD2 | CASSERLAGGQGTDTQYF | TGTGCCAGCAGTGAACGGCTAGCGGGGGGGCAGGGCACAGATACGCAGTATTTT
TRBJ2-6 | . | TRBV5-1 | . | CASSLGSTGANVLTF | TGCGCCAGCAGCTTGGGGAGTACTGGGGCCAACGTCCTGACTTTC
TRBJ1-3 | once | TRBV7-2 | . | CASSLGVAGMGNTIYF | TGTGCCAGCAGCTTAGGGGTAGCAGGGATGGGAAACACCATATATTTT
TRBJ2-5 | . | TRBV6-5 | . | CASRPTGRETQYF | TGTGCCAGCAGACCCACAGGGCGAGAGACCCAGTACTTC
TRBJ2-7 | . | TRBV27 | TRBD1 | CASSLRTGPYEQYF | TGTGCCAGCAGTTTAAGGACAGGGCCCTACGAGCAGTACTTC
TRBJ2-5 | few | TRBV29-1 | . | CSVALLQETQYF | TGCAGCGTTGCCTTACTACAAGAGACCCAGTACTTC
TRBJ2-3 | . | TRBV7-9 | . | CASRAKRPTDTQYF | TGTGCCAGCAGGGCTAAGAGGCCCACAGATACGCAGTATTTT
TRBJ2-3 | . | TRBV10-3 | TRBD2 | CAISREGPDTQYF | TGTGCCATCAGCCGGGAGGGCCCAGATACGCAGTATTTT
TRBJ1-2 | . | TRBV3-1/TRBV3-2 | . | CASSQDRANYGYTF | TGTGCCAGCAGCCAAGATCGGGCTAACTATGGCTACACCTTC
TRBJ2-7 | . | TRBV13 | . | CASSFPGSYEQYF | TGTGCCAGCAGCTTCCCAGGTTCCTACGAGCAGTACTTC
TRBJ2-1 | . | TRBV5-3 | . | CARSLSGDNEQFF | TGTGCCAGAAGCTTGTCAGGGGACAATGAGCAGTTCTTC
TRBJ1-1 | few | TRBV2 | TRBD1 | CASSGPHPGGTEAFF | TGTGCCAGCAGTGGCCCTCACCCAGGGGGCACTGAAGCTTTCTTT
TRBJ2-3 | few | TRBV7-9 | TRBD1 | CASSLPNQGVRTDTQYF | TGTGCCAGCAGCTTGCCAAACCAGGGGGTTCGCACAGATACGCAGTATTTT
TRBJ1-2 | . | TRBV18 | . | CASSPGARGYTF | TGTGCCAGCTCACCGGGGGCGCGAGGCTACACCTTC
TRBJ2-7 | . | TRBV11-3 | TRBD2 | CASSLSVGGRASEQYF | TGTGCCAGCAGCTTAAGTGTTGGCGGGAGGGCTTCGGAGCAGTACTTC
TRBJ2-2 | . | TRBV5-1 | . | CASSPVLDASLFF | TGCGCCAGCAGCCCCGTACTCGATGCGTCGCTGTTTTTT
TRBJ2-7 | . | TRBV7-2 | TRBD1 | CASSPRDRGREQYF | TGTGCCAGCAGCCCCCGGGACAGGGGGCGCGAGCAGTACTTC
TRBJ2-1 | . | TRBV5-4 | TRBD1 | CASSPPGQLNNEQFF | TGTGCCAGCAGCCCACCGGGACAGTTGAACAATGAGCAGTTCTTC
TRBJ2-3 | . | TRBV5-6 | . | CASSLGPPPREDTQYF | TGTGCCAGCAGCTTAGGACCACCCCCGAGGGAAGATACGCAGTATTTT
TRBJ2-5 | . | TRBV7-6 | TRBD2 | CASSAGTSGSETQYF | TGTGCCAGCAGCGCGGGGACTAGCGGGAGTGAGACCCAGTACTTC
TRBJ2-2 | . | TRBV19 | TRBD2 | CASSWGLAGDGGELFF | TGTGCCAGTAGTTGGGGACTAGCGGGAGACGGCGGGGAGCTGTTTTTT
TRBJ2-5 | . | TRBV2 | . | CASCRSQETQYF | TGTGCCAGCTGCAGATCCCAAGAGACCCAGTACTTC